This T cell receptor (beta chain) emerged from a study of blood T cells in healthy people across ages. Study-wide points: More naive CD4+ cells and higher diversity were found in long-lived than in aged donors. Diversity was estimated from one million T cells, and these estimates were considered underestimates.

PCR was performed a second time for roughly 7 to 11 cycles using a sample-barcoded 5' primer and a J-beta primer mix. TCRdb re-analysed the 5' RACE reads in MiXCR, keeping a single row per CDR3 protein. The sample contains over 1,300,000 distinct CDR3 sequences, 59% of which appear only once. Details on this clonotype: Its cognate antigen is unknown.

The CDR3 length is 13 residues. CDR1 and CDR2 (germline): SQVTM, ANQGSEA. The chain couples TRBV29-1 to TRBJ2-1, with 7 bases identical to TRBD1. Matching the DNA end better, TRBJ2-7 makes the J call doubtful. The specimen sequenced was blood. This receptor was taken from a man between 18 and 29 years old in good health. CDR3 DNA: TGCAGCGTCGAGGGGGCTCGGTACAATGAGCAGTACTTC. It codes for CSVEGARYNEQYF.